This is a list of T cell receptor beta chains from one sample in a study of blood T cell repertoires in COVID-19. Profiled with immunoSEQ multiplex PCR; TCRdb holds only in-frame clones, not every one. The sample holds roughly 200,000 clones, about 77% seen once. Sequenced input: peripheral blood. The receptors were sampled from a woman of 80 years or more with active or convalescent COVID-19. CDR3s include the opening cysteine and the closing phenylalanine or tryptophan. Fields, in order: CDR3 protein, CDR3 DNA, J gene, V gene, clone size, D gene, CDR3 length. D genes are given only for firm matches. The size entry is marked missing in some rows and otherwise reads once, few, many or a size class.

CDR3: CASSLDTSGAFYEQYF; DNA: TGTGCCAGCAGCTTAGATACTAGCGGTGCGTTCTACGAGCAGTACTTC; J: TRBJ2-7; V: TRBV11-2; size: -; D: TRBD2; length: 16
CDR3: CAWSVRSRGNQPQHF; DNA: TGTGCCTGGAGTGTACGGTCCAGGGGCAATCAGCCCCAGCATTTT; J: TRBJ1-5; V: TRBV30; size: -; D: -; length: 15
CDR3: CASSPEKLAGGNEQFF; DNA: TGTGCCAGCAGCCCGGAAAAACTAGCGGGGGGCAATGAGCAGTTCTTC; J: TRBJ2-1; V: TRBV5-4; size: -; D: TRBD2; length: 16
CDR3: CASSASLAGPYEQYF; DNA: TGTGCCAGCAGCGCCTCACTAGCGGGCCCCTACGAGCAGTACTTC; J: TRBJ2-7; V: TRBV2; size: -; D: TRBD2; length: 15
CDR3: CASSPLPGQGRDNEQFF; DNA: TGTGCCAGCTCACCCCTTCCGGGACAGGGTCGCGACAATGAGCAGTTCTTC; J: TRBJ2-1; V: TRBV18; size: -; D: TRBD1; length: 17
CDR3: CASSEQGAGETQYF; DNA: TGCGCCAGCAGCGAGCAGGGGGCCGGGGAGACCCAGTACTTC; J: TRBJ2-5; V: TRBV5-1; size: -; D: TRBD1; length: 14
CDR3: CASSRGGTGIPPGELFF; DNA: TGCGCCAGCAGCCGGGGGGGGACAGGGATCCCCCCGGGGGAGCTGTTTTTT; J: TRBJ2-2; V: TRBV4-1; size: -; D: TRBD1; length: 17
CDR3: CASRLTDRAGNTIYF; DNA: TGTGCCAGCAGGCTGACGGACAGGGCTGGAAACACCATATATTTT; J: TRBJ1-3; V: TRBV28; size: -; D: TRBD1; length: 15
CDR3: CASSTLDRAVNTEAFF; DNA: TGTGCCAGCAGCACCCTGGACAGGGCGGTGAACACTGAAGCTTTCTTT; J: TRBJ1-1; V: TRBV7-9; size: -; D: TRBD1; length: 16
CDR3: CASSLVSTGAGRGYGYTF; DNA: TGTGCCAGCAGCTTAGTCTCGACAGGGGCAGGGAGAGGCTATGGCTACACCTTC; J: TRBJ1-2; V: TRBV7-2; size: -; D: TRBD1; length: 18
CDR3: CASSVGLAGGFETQYF; DNA: TGTGCCAGCAGCGTAGGTCTAGCGGGGGGGTTTGAGACCCAGTACTTC; J: TRBJ2-5; V: TRBV9; size: -; D: TRBD2; length: 16
CDR3: CASSPTYSNQPQHF; DNA: TGTGCCAGCAGTCCGACTTATAGCAATCAGCCCCAGCATTTT; J: TRBJ1-5; V: TRBV27; size: -; D: -; length: 14
CDR3: CASRTAGDHRSTDTQYF; DNA: TGTGCCAGCAGGACAGCGGGGGACCATCGGAGCACAGATACGCAGTATTTT; J: TRBJ2-3; V: TRBV27; size: once; D: TRBD2; length: 17
CDR3: CASSPRQGGHQETQYF; DNA: TGTGCCAGCAGTCCTAGACAGGGAGGCCACCAAGAGACCCAGTACTTC; J: TRBJ2-5; V: TRBV28; size: -; D: -; length: 16
CDR3: CASSNSRSSLYEQFF; DNA: TGTGCCAGTAGTAACAGCCGGTCGTCGTTGTATGAGCAGTTCTTC; J: TRBJ2-1; V: TRBV19; size: -; D: -; length: 15
CDR3: CASSLGRGRYEQYF; DNA: TGTGCCAGCAGCTTAGGCAGGGGTCGTTACGAGCAGTACTTC; J: TRBJ2-7; V: TRBV7-2; size: -; D: -; length: 14
CDR3: CASSHPTSGVIDTQYF; DNA: TGTGCCAGCAGCCATCCGACTAGCGGGGTGATAGATACGCAGTATTTT; J: TRBJ2-3; V: TRBV3-1/TRBV3-2; size: -; D: TRBD2; length: 16
CDR3: CATSDYGTGSHEQFF; DNA: TGTGCCACCAGTGATTATGGGACAGGGTCGCATGAGCAGTTCTTC; J: TRBJ2-1; V: TRBV24-1; size: -; D: TRBD1; length: 15
CDR3: CASSFPRQGNSGELFF; DNA: TGTGCCAGCAGTTTCCCCCGACAGGGGAATTCCGGGGAGCTGTTTTTT; J: TRBJ2-2; V: TRBV27; size: -; D: TRBD1; length: 16
CDR3: CATSDGRSEAFF; DNA: TGTGCCACCAGTGATGGGAGGTCTGAAGCTTTCTTT; J: TRBJ1-1; V: TRBV24-1; size: once; D: -; length: 12
CDR3: CASSLDPRTGDNYEQYF; DNA: TGTGCCAGCAGCTTGGACCCCCGGACAGGGGATAACTACGAGCAGTACTTC; J: TRBJ2-7; V: TRBV5-4; size: once; D: TRBD1; length: 17
CDR3: CASSTSEGIYNEQFF; DNA: TGTGCCAGCAGTACCTCGGAGGGAATCTACAATGAGCAGTTCTTC; J: TRBJ2-1; V: TRBV27; size: -; D: -; length: 15
CDR3: CASSGAGGGTDTQYF; DNA: TGCGCCAGCAGCGGAGCGGGGGGTGGCACAGATACGCAGTATTTT; J: TRBJ2-3; V: TRBV5-1; size: -; D: TRBD2; length: 15
CDR3: CASRAGEGEKLFF; DNA: TGTGCCAGCAGAGCAGGGGAAGGGGAAAAACTGTTTTTT; J: TRBJ1-4; V: TRBV9; size: once; D: -; length: 13
CDR3: CASSQRQIRAFF; DNA: TGTGCCAGCAGTCAACGACAGATACGGGCTTTCTTT; J: TRBJ1-1; V: TRBV28; size: -; D: -; length: 12
CDR3: CASSIGQGRYEQYF; DNA: TGTGCCAGTAGTATCGGGCAGGGGCGCTACGAGCAGTACTTC; J: TRBJ2-7; V: TRBV19; size: -; D: -; length: 14
CDR3: CASSETGRKTEAFF; DNA: TGTGCCAGCAGTGAGACGGGGAGGAAAACTGAAGCTTTCTTT; J: TRBJ1-1; V: TRBV25-1; size: -; D: -; length: 14
CDR3: CASSLGANSGNTIYF; DNA: TGTGCCAGCAGCTTAGGGGCAAACTCTGGAAACACCATATATTTT; J: TRBJ1-3; V: TRBV5-6; size: few; D: -; length: 15
CDR3: CAISESTGLGYTF; DNA: TGTGCCATCAGTGAGTCGACGGGTTTAGGCTACACCTTC; J: TRBJ1-2; V: TRBV10-3; size: few; D: -; length: 13
CDR3: CSVEVGGTGGNNEQFF; DNA: TGCAGCGTTGAAGTGGGTGGGACAGGGGGAAACAATGAGCAGTTCTTC; J: TRBJ2-1; V: TRBV29-1; size: -; D: TRBD1; length: 16
CDR3: CASRNRGASYNSPLHF; DNA: TGTGCCAGCAGGAACAGGGGGGCCTCCTATAATTCACCCCTCCACTTT; J: TRBJ1-6; V: TRBV27; size: -; D: TRBD1; length: 16
CDR3: CASSPGGRYTF; DNA: TGTGCCAGCAGCCCCGGGGGGCGCTACACCTTC; J: TRBJ1-2; V: TRBV12-3/TRBV12-4; size: -; D: -; length: 11
CDR3: CASSQDRAAGANVLTF; DNA: TGTGCCAGCAGCCAAGACAGGGCAGCTGGGGCCAACGTCCTGACTTTC; J: TRBJ2-6; V: TRBV3-1/TRBV3-2; size: -; D: -; length: 16
CDR3: CASSLPMGRGGETQYF; DNA: TGTGCCAGCAGTTTACCTATGGGGAGGGGAGGGGAGACCCAGTACTTC; J: TRBJ2-5; V: TRBV28; size: -; D: TRBD2; length: 16
CDR3: CAIRPGQGNQPQHF; DNA: TGTGCCATCAGGCCGGGACAGGGGAATCAGCCCCAGCATTTT; J: TRBJ1-5; V: TRBV10-3; size: -; D: TRBD1; length: 14
CDR3: CASRPWSESSTDTQYF; DNA: TGTGCCAGCAGACCCTGGAGCGAATCTAGCACAGATACGCAGTATTTT; J: TRBJ2-3; V: TRBV28; size: -; D: -; length: 16
CDR3: CASSLQRGEAGEAFF; DNA: TGTGCCAGCAGCCTACAGCGGGGAGAGGCCGGTGAAGCTTTCTTT; J: TRBJ1-1; V: TRBV7-9; size: -; D: -; length: 15
CDR3: CASSGTGSSYNEQFF; DNA: TGTGCCAGCAGCGGGACAGGAAGCTCCTACAATGAGCAGTTCTTC; J: TRBJ2-1; V: TRBV2; size: few; D: TRBD1; length: 15
CDR3: CASRPMWWRGGPDTQYF; DNA: TGTGCCAGCAGGCCAATGTGGTGGCGGGGGGGCCCAGATACGCAGTATTTT; J: TRBJ2-3; V: TRBV6-4; size: -; D: TRBD2; length: 17
CDR3: CASSQDTRGYNEQFF; DNA: TGCGCCAGCAGCCAAGATACTAGAGGGTACAATGAGCAGTTCTTC; J: TRBJ2-1; V: TRBV4-3; size: -; D: -; length: 15
CDR3: CASSSGGAGEKLFF; DNA: TGTGCCAGCAGTTCGGGGGGCGCAGGTGAAAAACTGTTTTTT; J: TRBJ1-4; V: TRBV6-5; size: -; D: -; length: 14